This T cell receptor beta chain was observed in a study of blood T cell repertoires in COVID-19. Study as a whole: COVID-19 samples collected from the United States, Italy and Spain covered acute and convalescent phases.

This CDR3 is 14 amino acids long. Germline V CDR1 and CDR2: MDHEN, SYDVKM. V lost 3 bases to trimming and J lost 4 bases, with 12 bases between them. Authors' processing steps: Estimates of nucleated cell counts were drawn from the amplification of reference gene primers. The data were produced by immunoSEQ multiplex PCR, yet TCRdb's version contains in-frame clones alone and is incomplete. V and J calls and clone size are given by that table; D and trimming were obtained from the DNA. This table has approximately 480,000 clones, 87% appearing once. Donors were grouped by their self-reported clinical history. Recovered status applied to Cohort 3 donors who had two consecutive negative PCRs. It also applied to those with clearance or with symptom resolution.

The source of this sequence is a woman under 30 who had recovered from COVID-19. The rearrangement uses TRBV28 and TRBJ1-2; tentative D call: TRBD1 (5 bases). The sample taken for sequencing was PBMCs or T cells enriched from blood (not recorded which). The CDR3 protein is CASSLAGVVYGYTF. The CDR3 bases are TGTGCCAGCAGTTTGGCGGGGGTTGTCTATGGCTACACCTTC.